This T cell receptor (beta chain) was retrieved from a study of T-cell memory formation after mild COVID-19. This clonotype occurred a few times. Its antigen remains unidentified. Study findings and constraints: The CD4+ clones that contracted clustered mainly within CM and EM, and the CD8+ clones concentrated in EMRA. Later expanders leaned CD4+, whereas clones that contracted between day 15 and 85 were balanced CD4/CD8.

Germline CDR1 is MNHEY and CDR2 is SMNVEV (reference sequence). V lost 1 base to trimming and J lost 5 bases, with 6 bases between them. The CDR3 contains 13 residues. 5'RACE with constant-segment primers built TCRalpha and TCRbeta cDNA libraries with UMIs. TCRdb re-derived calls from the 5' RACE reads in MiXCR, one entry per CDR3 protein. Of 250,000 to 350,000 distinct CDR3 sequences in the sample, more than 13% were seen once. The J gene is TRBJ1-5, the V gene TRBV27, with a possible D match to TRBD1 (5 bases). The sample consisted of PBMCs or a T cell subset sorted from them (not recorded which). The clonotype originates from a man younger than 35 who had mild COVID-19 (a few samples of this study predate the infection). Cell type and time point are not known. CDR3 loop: CASSLWGYQPQHF. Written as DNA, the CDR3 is TGTGCCAGCAGTTTATGGGGGTATCAGCCCCAGCATTTT.